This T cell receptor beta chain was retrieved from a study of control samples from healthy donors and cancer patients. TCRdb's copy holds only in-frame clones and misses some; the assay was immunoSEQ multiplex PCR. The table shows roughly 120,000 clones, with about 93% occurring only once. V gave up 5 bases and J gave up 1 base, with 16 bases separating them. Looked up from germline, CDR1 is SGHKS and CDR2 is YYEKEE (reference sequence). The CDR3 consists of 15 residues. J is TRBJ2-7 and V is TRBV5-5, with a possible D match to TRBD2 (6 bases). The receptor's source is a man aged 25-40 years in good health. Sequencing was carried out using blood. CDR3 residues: CASSWDSAVSYEQYF. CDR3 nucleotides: TGTGCCAGCAGTTGGGACTCCGCTGTATCCTACGAGCAGTACTTC.